These 10 T cell receptor beta chains came from one sample sequenced in a study of blood T cells in healthy people across ages. Together with a sample-barcoded 5' primer, a J-beta primer mix was included in a second PCR lasting roughly 6 to 12 cycles. Via MiXCR, TCRdb re-called the 5' RACE reads, giving one row per CDR3 protein. Of roughly 720,000 distinct CDR3 sequences listed, about 55% are singletons. The specimen was blood. The receptors here all came from an elderly man in good health.

This clonotype was seen a few times. CDR3 region: CSASRGTGRGSNEQFF. The CDR3 DNA reads TGCAGTGCTAGTAGGGGGACAGGGAGGGGGAGCAATGAGCAGTTCTTC. The gene calls are TRBV20-1 and TRBJ2-1, with 9 bases lining up with TRBD1. Trimming took 3 bases from V and 6 from J; bases not matched to a gene: 12. The germline V gene encodes CDR1 DFQATT and CDR2 SNEGSKA (reference sequence). The CDR3 sequence is 16 residues long.

The rearrangement uses TRBV2 and TRBJ2-1; 8 bases fit TRBD2. With V trimmed by 6 bases and J by 8 bases, 12 bases remained unmatched. The CDR3 is 15 amino acids. In germline, CDR1 is SNHLY, CDR2 FYNNEI. CDR3 protein: CASRAKTSVFHEQFF. For the CDR3, the DNA is TGTGCCAGCAGGGCCAAGACTAGCGTTTTCCATGAGCAGTTCTTC.

The CDR3 reads CASSPTVQRVSDEQFF. The CDR3 DNA is TGTGCCAGCTCACCTACGGTCCAGCGGGTGTCCGATGAGCAGTTCTTC. V and J are TRBV18 and TRBJ2-1; weak D call: TRBD2 (6 bases). CDR1 and CDR2 from the germline V gene are KGHSH and LQKENI. V gave up 3 bases and J gave up 8 bases, with 20 bases separating them. The CDR3 consists of 16 residues.

The chain joins TRBV18 to TRBJ1-6; 7 bases align to TRBD1. Germline assignment: CDR1 KGHSH and CDR2 LQKENI. There are 16 residues in the CDR3. V lost 6 bases and J lost 4; bases outside the gene matches: 9. The CDR3 is CASSLLGQKYNSPLHF. DNA for the CDR3: TGTGCCAGCTCGCTACTGGGACAGAAATATAATTCACCCCTCCACTTT.

This clonotype was seen more than once but under ten times. This chain joins TRBV7-2 and TRBJ2-7; D remains ambiguous. There are 15 residues in the CDR3. CDR1 and CDR2 from the germline V gene are SGHTA and FQGNSA. V lost 5 bases and J lost 4, with 18 bases in between. DNA of the CDR3: TGTGCCAGCAGCCTGCCAAAATTCGGGTCTTACGAGCAGTACTTC. Translated, it gives CASSLPKFGSYEQYF.

A single count supports this clonotype. The chain has TRBV6-1 and TRBJ2-1; perhaps TRBD2 as D (5 bases). There are 16 residues in the CDR3. CDR1 is MNHNS, CDR2 SASEGT, per germline. The V and J ends lost 3 bases and 7 bases respectively, with 19 bases between them. The CDR3 region has the DNA TGTGCCAGCAGTGAGCGGGCCCTACCTTGGGCGAATGAGCAGTTCTTC. This codes for CASSERALPWANEQFF.

This rearrangement joins TRBV5-1 to TRBJ2-7; 7 nucleotides agree with TRBD1. This CDR3 region has 14 residues. The germline V gene has CDR1 SGHRS and CDR2 YFSETQ. V shed 4 bases and J 7 bases; nucleotides not matched to a gene: 11. The CDR3: CASSADRVMGEQYF. The CDR3 DNA sequence: TGCGCCAGCAGCGCCGACAGGGTTATGGGGGAGCAGTACTTC.

The gene calls are TRBV28 and TRBJ1-5, with 9 bases lining up with TRBD1. The trim removed 5 bases at V and 6 bases at J, leaving 8 bases unmatched. The CDR3 has 15 residues. Germline values: CDR1 MDHEN, CDR2 SYDVKM. CDR3 nucleotides: TGTGCCAGCAGTCCCCCAACAGGGGGCGGTCAGCCCCAGCATTTT. This gives the protein CASSPPTGGGQPQHF.

This clonotype has more than one count but fewer than ten. The CDR3 DNA reads as TGTGCCATCACGAACAGGGACTACAATGAGCAGTTCTTC. This codes for CAITNRDYNEQFF. The chain uses TRBV10-3 and TRBJ2-1; perhaps TRBD1 as D (6 bases). The CDR3 spans 13 residues. From germline, CDR1 is ENHRY and CDR2 SYGVKD. V lost 7 bases and J 3 bases, leaving 10 bases between the germline ends.

This clonotype was observed a few times. In nucleotides, the CDR3 is TGTGCCAGCAGCGTTAATGCAGGCCCGGCAGGCTACACCTTC. Amino acids: CASSVNAGPAGYTF. The gene calls are TRBV9 and TRBJ1-2, with D hard to call. V was cut by 2 bases and J by 8 bases, with 16 bases left in between. The CDR3 consists of 14 residues. CDR1 and CDR2 from the germline V gene are SGDLS and YYNGEE.